These 6 T cell receptor beta chains share one sample of origin, sequenced in a study of breast tumors, draining lymph nodes, adjacent tissues. Breast cancer patients provided tissue from their axillary draining lymph nodes. TCRdb itself ran the multiplex PCR reads through MiXCR, one entry per CDR3 protein. Altogether approximately 100,000 distinct CDR3 sequences are present, more than 30% being singletons, with the ten largest covering around 6%. Specimen: axillary lymph node tissue. Every receptor here comes from a female donor with breast cancer. Some clones in this sample may be carry-over from other donors' samples.

The J gene is TRBJ2-2, the V gene TRBV10-3; D possibly corresponds to TRBD2 (5 bases). The CDR3 loop spans 15 amino acids. Germline V gives CDR1 ENHRY, CDR2 SYGVKD. V was cut by 3 bases and J by 6 bases, with 14 bases left in between. As DNA, the CDR3 is TGTGCCATCAGTGAAGTAAAAGGAGGCCCCGGGGAGCTGTTTTTT. Its protein is CAISEVKGGPGELFF.

This clonotype was found many times. V usage is TRBV12-3 or TRBV12-4 and J usage is TRBJ1-6, with no clear D. This CDR3 spans 14 amino acids. V was shortened by 5 bases and J by 7 bases, with 12 bases between the two germline ends. CDR3 amino acids: CASSGQVGNSPLHF. CDR3 nucleotides: TGTGCCAGCAGTGGGCAAGTGGGCAATTCACCCCTCCACTTT.

The gene calls are TRBV6-6 and TRBJ2-7, with 9 bases matching TRBD1. From germline, CDR1 is MNHNY and CDR2 SVGAGI (reference sequence). The J segment lost 4 bases and the V segment lost 0 bases, leaving 4 bases of the junction unmatched. The CDR3 loop spans 15 amino acids. This CDR3 reads CASSYSRDRAYEQYF. The CDR3 DNA reads TGTGCCAGCAGTTACTCCCGGGACAGGGCGTACGAGCAGTACTTC.

In this sample, this clonotype turned up many times. A read error may produce the germline difference seen at one junction end. This sequence joins TRBV6-1 and TRBJ1-2; D ambiguous. Germline V gene lookup returns CDR1 MNHNS and CDR2 SASEGT. This CDR3 region has 17 residues. The CDR3 spells CASSQALQMTRGYGYTF. CDR3 nucleotides: TGTGCCAGCAGTCAAGCGCTTCAAATGACACGGGGCTATGGCTACACCTTC.

J is TRBJ2-7 and V is TRBV2; 7 nucleotides line up with TRBD1. V dropped 7 bases and J dropped 5; count of bases not matched to a gene: 11. In germline, CDR1 is SNHLY, CDR2 FYNNEI. The CDR3 covers 14 residues. The CDR3 loop reads CASNPQTGTNEQYF. The CDR3, as DNA: TGTGCCAGCAACCCTCAGACAGGGACGAACGAGCAGTACTTC.

A note on this clonotype: This may be a read error: a much more frequent sequence differs by one nucleotide. This chain joins TRBV12-3 or TRBV12-4 and TRBJ1-2; TRBD1 agrees at 7 bases. The V segment lost 3 bases and the J segment 5 bases; nucleotides outside the gene matches: 9. The CDR3 is 15 residues long. This chain's CDR3 is CASSFKSRDSYGYTF. As DNA, the CDR3 is TGTGCCAGCAGTTTCAAGTCTCGGGACAGTTATGGCTACACCTTC.